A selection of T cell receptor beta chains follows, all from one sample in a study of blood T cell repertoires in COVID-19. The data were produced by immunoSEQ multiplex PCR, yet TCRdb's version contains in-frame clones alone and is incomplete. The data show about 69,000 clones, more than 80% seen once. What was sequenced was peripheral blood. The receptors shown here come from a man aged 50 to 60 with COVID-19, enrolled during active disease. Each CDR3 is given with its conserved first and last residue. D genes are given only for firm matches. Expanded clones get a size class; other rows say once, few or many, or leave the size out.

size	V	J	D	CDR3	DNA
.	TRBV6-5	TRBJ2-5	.	CASKTVIETQYF	TGTGCCAGCAAGACAGTGATTGAGACCCAGTACTTC
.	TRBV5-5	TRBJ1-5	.	CASSLEGSEQPQHF	TGTGCCAGCAGCTTGGAGGGGTCCGAACAGCCCCAGCATTTT
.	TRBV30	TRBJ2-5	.	CAWSVGETTAGGTQYF	TGTGCCTGGAGTGTAGGAGAGACCACGGCGGGCGGGACCCAGTACTTC
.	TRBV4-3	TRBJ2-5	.	CASSPRPGVEETQYF	TGCGCCAGCAGCCCGAGGCCAGGGGTGGAAGAGACCCAGTACTTC
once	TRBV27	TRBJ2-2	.	CASSLFQGPGELFF	TGTGCCAGCAGTTTATTTCAGGGTCCCGGGGAGCTGTTTTTT
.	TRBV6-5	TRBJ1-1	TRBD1	CASSSAPGRGFTEAFF	TGTGCCAGCAGTTCGGCCCCCGGCAGGGGGTTCACTGAAGCTTTCTTT
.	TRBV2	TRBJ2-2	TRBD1	CASSGMGTGNTGELFF	TGTGCCAGCAGTGGTATGGGGACAGGGAACACCGGGGAGCTGTTTTTT
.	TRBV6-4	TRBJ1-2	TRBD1	CASSDSGRGEDGYTF	TGTGCCAGCAGTGACTCGGGCAGGGGGGAGGATGGCTACACCTTC
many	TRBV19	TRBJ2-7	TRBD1	CASSKGQYHEQYF	TGTGCCAGTAGTAAGGGACAGTACCACGAGCAGTACTTC
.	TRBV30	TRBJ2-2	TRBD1	CARTGAGGANTGELFF	TGTGCCCGGACAGGGGCAGGGGGCGCGAACACCGGGGAGCTGTTTTTT
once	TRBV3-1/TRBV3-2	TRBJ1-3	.	CASSQALGGSGNTIYF	TGTGCCAGCAGCCAAGCTTTAGGAGGGAGTGGAAACACCATATATTTT
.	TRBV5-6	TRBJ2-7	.	CASSSGGYSEQYF	TGTGCCAGCAGCTCGGGGGGCTACAGCGAGCAGTACTTC
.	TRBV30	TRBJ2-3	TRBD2	CACSGGSTDTQYF	TGTGCCTGTAGCGGGGGAAGCACAGATACGCAGTATTTT
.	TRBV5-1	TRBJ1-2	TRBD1	CASSSGGLGQGLRANYGYTF	TGCGCCAGCAGCTCAGGGGGATTGGGACAGGGCCTCCGAGCTAACTATGGCTACACCTTC
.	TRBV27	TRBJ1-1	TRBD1	CASSPGPGQAHMNTEAFF	TGTGCCAGCAGTCCCGGGCCGGGACAGGCACATATGAACACTGAAGCTTTCTTT
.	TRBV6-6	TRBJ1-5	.	CASSPPGGNQPQHF	TGTGCCAGCAGCCCCCCAGGGGGCAATCAGCCCCAGCATTTT
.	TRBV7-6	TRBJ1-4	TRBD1	CASSKTTGSVVEKLFF	TGTGCCAGCAGCAAGACGACAGGGTCAGTTGTTGAAAAACTGTTTTTT
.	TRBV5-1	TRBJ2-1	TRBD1	CASSWDSPYNEQFF	TGCGCCAGCAGCTGGGACAGTCCTTACAATGAGCAGTTCTTC
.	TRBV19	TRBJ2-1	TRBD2	CASSIGIRTRAGGPYNEQFF	TGTGCCAGTAGTATAGGCATTCGTACTAGGGCGGGGGGGCCCTACAATGAGCAGTTCTTC
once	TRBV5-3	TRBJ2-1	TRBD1	CARRGPGQGGNEQFF	TGTGCCAGAAGGGGGCCAGGACAGGGAGGCAATGAGCAGTTCTTC
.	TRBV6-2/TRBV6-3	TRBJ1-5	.	CASSYQQRQPQHF	TGTGCCAGCAGTTATCAACAGCGGCAGCCCCAGCATTTT
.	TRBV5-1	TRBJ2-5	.	CASSLTVRELQETQYF	TGCGCCAGCAGCCTTACAGTGAGGGAACTACAAGAGACCCAGTACTTC
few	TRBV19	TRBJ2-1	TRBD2	CASSSSGGALSEQFF	TGTGCCAGTAGTTCCAGCGGGGGGGCCCTATCTGAGCAGTTCTTC
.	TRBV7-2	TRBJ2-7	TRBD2	CASSFLAGGREQYF	TGTGCCAGCAGCTTCCTAGCGGGGGGAAGGGAGCAGTACTTC
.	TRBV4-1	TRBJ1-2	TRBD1	CASSQVYRRDRGDYGYTF	TGCGCCAGCAGCCAAGTATATCGTCGGGACAGGGGGGATTATGGCTACACCTTC
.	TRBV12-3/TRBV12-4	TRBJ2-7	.	CASSRGNYEQYF	TGTGCCAGCAGCCGGGGGAACTACGAGCAGTACTTC
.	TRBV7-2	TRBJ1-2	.	CASSFPRVGRGYTF	TGTGCCAGCAGCTTCCCCCGCGTGGGGAGAGGCTACACCTTC
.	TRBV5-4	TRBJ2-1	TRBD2	CASTARLAVTSSYNEQFF	TGTGCCAGCACGGCTAGACTAGCGGTTACAAGCTCCTACAATGAGCAGTTCTTC
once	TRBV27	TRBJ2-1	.	CASSSYPATIDRSYNEQFF	TGTGCCAGCAGTTCTTATCCAGCCACTATAGACCGCTCCTACAATGAGCAGTTCTTC
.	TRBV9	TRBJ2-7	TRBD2	CASSVGSGSSYEQYF	TGTGCCAGCAGCGTAGGTAGCGGGAGCTCCTACGAGCAGTACTTC
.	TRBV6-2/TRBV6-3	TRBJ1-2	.	CASSYRNSFGYTF	TGTGCCAGCAGTTATAGGAATAGCTTTGGCTACACCTTC
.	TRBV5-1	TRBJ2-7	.	CASSFRQGYEQYF	TGCGCCAGCAGCTTTCGGCAGGGCTACGAGCAGTACTTC
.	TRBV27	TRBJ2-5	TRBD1	CASSLTGVLKTQYF	TGTGCCAGCAGTCTAACAGGGGTTCTAAAGACCCAGTACTTC
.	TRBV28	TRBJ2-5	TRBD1	CASSSGTGGTETQYF	TGTGCCAGCAGCTCCGGGACAGGGGGCACGGAGACCCAGTACTTC
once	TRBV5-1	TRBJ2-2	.	CASSRMSRGDVGELFF	TGCGCCAGCAGCCGAATGAGCAGGGGTGACGTCGGGGAGCTGTTTTTT